This T cell receptor beta chain was documented in a study of blood T cell repertoires in COVID-19. V was trimmed by 5 bases and J by 8 bases, leaving 22 bases between them. The CDR3 length is 16 residues. Germline-derived CDR1 and CDR2 are MNHNY and SVGAGI (reference sequence). Libraries were prepared by immunoSEQ multiplex PCR; TCRdb keeps only in-frame clonotypes and omits some of them. The table lists 65,000 or so clones, 90% of them singletons, with roughly 1.2% in the top ten. The chain combines TRBV6-6 with TRBJ1-5; the D gene is possibly TRBD1 (6 bases). Sequenced material: peripheral blood. The clonotype originates from a man aged 60-69 years with acute or convalescent COVID-19. In DNA form, the CDR3 reads TGTGCCAGCAGTCAGGGGATGTGGGATCCTACCGAGCCCCAGCATTTT. This translates into CASSQGMWDPTEPQHF.